Listed here are 18 T cell receptor beta chains from one sample, sequenced in a study of OX40 agonist ivuxolimab in advanced cancers. TCRdb keeps only in-frame clones here, not all; method: immunoSEQ multiplex PCR. The sample lists about 80,000 clones; around nine tenths were seen once. This specimen consisted of CD4+ or CD8+ T cells sorted from blood, obtained in a trial of the OX40 agonist ivuxolimab. The receptors originated from an adult with an advanced solid tumor such as melanoma, head and neck, liver or kidney cancer.

This clone was picked up one time. This rearrangement joins TRBV5-6 to TRBJ2-3; 8 bases map to TRBD1. The CDR3 runs 14 residues. Germline V gene data show CDR1 as SGHDT and CDR2 as YYEEEE. Germline trimming cut 2 bases from V and 2 bases from J; bases unmatched to any gene: 1. Written as DNA, the CDR3 is TGTGCCAGCAGCTTCAGGGGGCTCACAGATACGCAGTATTTT. It specifies CASSFRGLTDTQYF.

CDR3 sequence: CASSLSAQSTDTQYF. In DNA, the CDR3 is TGTGCCAGCAGTCTTAGCGCCCAAAGCACAGATACGCAGTATTTT. The rearrangement uses TRBV6-6 and TRBJ2-3, with TRBD2 as a possible D gene (5 bases). V was trimmed by 5 bases and J by 0 bases, leaving 12 bases between them. Germline lookup yields CDR1 MNHNY and CDR2 SVGAGI (reference sequence). This CDR3 has 15 residues.

The chain recombines TRBV7-8 with TRBJ2-7, with 7 bases identical to TRBD1. The V segment lost 5 bases and the J segment 2 bases; nucleotides outside the gene matches: 6. Germline-derived CDR1 and CDR2 are SGHVS and FQNEAQ. This CDR3 has 14 amino acids. CDR3 nucleotide sequence: TGTGCCAGCAGCGATCCGGGACAGACCTACGAGCAGTACTTC. Translation: CASSDPGQTYEQYF.

This chain connects TRBV7-2 to TRBJ1-5, with a tentative D call TRBD1 (5 bases). V gave up 9 bases and J gave up 4 bases, with 10 bases separating them. CDR1 is SGHTA, CDR2 FQGNSA, per germline. The length of the CDR3 is 12 residues. CDR3 nucleotides: TGTGCCAGTAGTGCAGGGAATCAGCCCCAGCATTTT. Protein sequence: CASSAGNQPQHF. The variable domain in full, completed from reference TRBV7-2 and TRBJ1-5, reads GAGVSQSPSNKVTEKGKDVELRCDPISGHTALYWYRQSLGQGLEFLIYFQGNSAPDKSGLPSDRFSAERTGGSVSTLTIQRTQQEDSAVYLCASSAGNQPQHFGDGTRLSIL.

The rearrangement links TRBV9 to TRBJ2-3, with D maybe TRBD2 (6 bases). Between the trimmed V and J ends, which lost 3 bases and 5 bases, there was a span of 22 bases. The CDR3 covers 17 residues. Germline loops: CDR1 SGDLS, CDR2 YYNGEE. Here the CDR3 DNA reads TGTGCCAGCAGCGGGGTCGGGAGCGGAAGTAGGGTAGATACGCAGTATTTT. It translates to CASSGVGSGSRVDTQYF.

The chain joins TRBV20-1 to TRBJ2-2, with D unresolved. This CDR3 comprises 11 residues. Trimming removed 3 bases at V and 5 bases at J, with 4 bases between. Looked up from germline, CDR1 is DFQATT and CDR2 is SNEGSKA (reference sequence). The CDR3 loop is CSASFTGELFF. CDR3 bases: TGCAGTGCTAGTTTTACCGGGGAGCTGTTTTTT.

This clone was seen just once. CDR3: CASRHQGILQLGQYF. The CDR3 DNA is TGCGCCAGCAGACACCAAGGTATACTACAGCTAGGGCAGTACTTC. The gene calls are TRBV10-1 and TRBJ2-7, with no clear D. Looked up from germline, CDR1 is WNHNN and CDR2 is SYGVQD (reference sequence). The CDR3 length is 15 residues. V shed 6 bases and J shed 9 bases, with 24 bases lying between them.

The J gene is TRBJ2-1, the V gene TRBV9; 7 nucleotides match TRBD2. CDR1 SGDLS and CDR2 YYNGEE come from the germline V gene. This CDR3 is built from 15 residues. The trim removed 0 bases at V and 7 bases at J, leaving 7 bases unmatched. CDR3 nucleotide sequence: TGTGCCAGCAGCGTAGTGGAACTAGCGATAAATGAGCAGTTCTTC. Its protein product is CASSVVELAINEQFF.

The rearrangement uses TRBV27 and TRBJ1-5, with D maybe TRBD1 (5 bases). Looked up from germline, CDR1 is MNHEY and CDR2 is SMNVEV (reference sequence). This CDR3 comprises 15 residues. The V end was cut by 7 bases, the J end by 2 bases, with 15 bases between. The CDR3: CASTSYGAGNQPQHF. The CDR3 region has the DNA TGTGCCAGCACCAGTTATGGGGCTGGCAATCAGCCCCAGCATTTT.

This sequence joins TRBV10-3 and TRBJ1-1; a possible D gene is TRBD1 (5 bases). V gave up 7 bases and J gave up 3 bases, with 12 bases separating them. The length of the CDR3 is 13 residues. The V gene's germline CDR1 is ENHRY and CDR2 SYGVKD. The CDR3 spells CAINGVGDTEAFF. In DNA form, the CDR3 reads TGTGCCATCAACGGTGTGGGGGACACTGAAGCTTTCTTT.

The V gene is TRBV28, the J gene TRBJ1-6, with D perhaps matching TRBD1 (5 bases). This CDR3 spans 15 amino acids. V was trimmed by 8 bases and J by 9 bases, leaving 20 bases between them. Germline V gives CDR1 MDHEN, CDR2 SYDVKM. The CDR3 here is CASGDERRGVSPLHF. In DNA, the CDR3 is TGTGCCAGCGGTGATGAGAGAAGGGGAGTTTCACCCCTCCACTTT.

This rearrangement joins TRBV12-5 to TRBJ2-1, with TRBD2 identical over 12 bases. Germline-derived CDR1 and CDR2 are LGHNT and FRNRAP. This CDR3 comprises 15 residues. Trimming removed 1 base from V and 8 bases from J; junction bases left unmatched: 3. The CDR3 DNA reads TGTGCTAGTGGTTTGGGACTAGCGGGAGTCGATGAGCAGTTCTTC. Translation gives CASGLGLAGVDEQFF.

The chain recombines TRBV28 with TRBJ1-2; possibly TRBD1 for D (6 bases). Trimming took off 6 bases at V and 8 bases at J, with 19 bases between the two ends. CDR3 size: 14 residues. Germline CDR1 is MDHEN and CDR2 is SYDVKM. The CDR3 is CASSYRQGLKGYTF. DNA for the CDR3: TGTGCCAGCAGCTATCGTCAGGGGTTGAAGGGCTACACCTTC.

V is TRBV13 and J is TRBJ2-1; possible D gene TRBD1, 6 bases. Germline-derived CDR1 and CDR2 are PRHDT and FYEKMQ (reference sequence). Between the trimmed V and J ends, which lost 2 bases and 9 bases, there was a span of 8 bases. The CDR3 extends over 12 amino acids. CDR3 in amino acids: CASSLLGGEQFF. CDR3 in DNA: TGTGCCAGCAGCTTATTAGGGGGTGAGCAGTTCTTC.

V is TRBV2 and J is TRBJ2-3, with 11 positions matching TRBD1. Germline CDR1 reads SNHLY; CDR2 reads FYNNEI. Trimming cost V 6 bases and J 6 bases; bases outside gene matches: 5. The CDR3 has 14 amino acids. The CDR3 sequence: CASSGQGALDTQYF. Written as DNA, the CDR3 is TGTGCCAGCAGCGGACAGGGGGCGTTGGATACGCAGTATTTT. The complete variable domain, with remaining parts taken from reference TRBV2 and TRBJ2-3, reads EPEVTQTPSHQVTQMGQEVILRCVPISNHLYFYWYRQILGQKVEFLVSFYNNEISEKSEIFDDQFSVERPDGSNFTLKIRSTKLEDSAMYFCASSGQGALDTQYFGPGTRLTVL.

The CDR3 region has the DNA TGTGCCACCAGCAGTGGAGGAGACATTCAGTACTTC. It codes for CATSSGGDIQYF. The V gene is TRBV15, the J gene TRBJ2-4; perhaps TRBD2 as D (5 bases). The ends were cut back, 3 bases at V and 8 bases at J, with 8 bases in the middle. Germline V lookup: CDR1 LNHNV, CDR2 YYDKDF (reference sequence). This CDR3 has 12 amino acids.

The chain has TRBV5-1 and TRBJ2-3; D remains ambiguous. This CDR3 is 15 amino acids long. Trimming removed 0 bases from V and 0 bases from J, with 8 bases in between. Per the germline V gene, CDR1 is SGHRS and CDR2 is YFSETQ. The DNA for the CDR3 is TGCGCCAGCAGCTTGGTGGGCGGCAGCACAGATACGCAGTATTTT. Protein sequence: CASSLVGGSTDTQYF.

V usage is TRBV6-4 and J usage is TRBJ2-1; D gene unclear. CDR3 length: 14 amino acids. V was clipped by 3 bases and J by 6 bases, with 12 bases between them. In germline, CDR1 is MRHNA, CDR2 SNTAGT. The CDR3 DNA reads as TGTGCCAGCAGTGATGAGTTATGGGCCAATGAGCAGTTCTTC. This sequence encodes CASSDELWANEQFF.